This entry describes one TCR beta chain. Unmatched junction bases numbered 11, after V lost 1 base and J lost 5 bases. This CDR3 has 18 amino acids. CDR1 and CDR2 from the germline V gene are SGHAT and FQNNGV. Original handling: Amplifying reference gene primers gave estimates of nucleated cell counts. Clones were read by immunoSEQ multiplex PCR, and TCRdb kept only the in-frame ones, dropping some. That table furnishes V, J and clone size, whereas the DNA furnished D and trimming. The data show a few hundred thousand clones, 88% seen once. This entry comes from a study of blood T cell repertoires in COVID-19. Whole-study context: Sources were T cells, B-cell-depleted T cells, or PBMCs; the material itself was cDNA or gDNA.

Living in under 30 US areas, the participants were between about 18 and 100 years of age. Each participant's cohort was designated according to participant-reported clinical history. Sequenced: PBMCs or T cells enriched from blood (not recorded which). The sequence was collected from a man aged 30-40 years who had recovered from COVID-19. The J gene is TRBJ2-3, the V gene TRBV11-2, with 11 bases matching TRBD2. CDR3 amino acids: CASSLGGVAGGHVDTQYF. DNA of the CDR3: TGTGCCAGCAGCTTAGGCGGGGTAGCGGGGGGGCATGTAGATACGCAGTATTTT. The variable domain in full, completed from reference TRBV11-2 and TRBJ2-3, reads EAGVAQSPRYKIIEKRQSVAFWCNPISGHATLYWYQQILGQGPKLLIQFQNNGVVDDSQLPKDRFSAERLKGVDSTLKIQPAKLEDSAVYLCASSLGGVAGGHVDTQYFGPGTRLTVL.